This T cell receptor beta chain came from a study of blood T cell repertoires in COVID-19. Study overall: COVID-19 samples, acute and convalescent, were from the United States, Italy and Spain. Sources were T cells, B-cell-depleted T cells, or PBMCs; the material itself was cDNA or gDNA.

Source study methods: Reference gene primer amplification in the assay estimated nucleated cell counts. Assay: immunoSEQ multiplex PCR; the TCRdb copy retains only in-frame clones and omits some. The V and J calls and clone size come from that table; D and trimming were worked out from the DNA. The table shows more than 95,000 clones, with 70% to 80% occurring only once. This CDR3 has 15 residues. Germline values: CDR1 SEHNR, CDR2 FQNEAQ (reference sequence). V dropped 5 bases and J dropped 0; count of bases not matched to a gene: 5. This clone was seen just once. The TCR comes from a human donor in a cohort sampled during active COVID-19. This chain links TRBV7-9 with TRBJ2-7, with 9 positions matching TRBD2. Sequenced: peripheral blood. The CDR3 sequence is CASSASGVSSYEQYF. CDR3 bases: TGTGCCAGCAGCGCTAGCGGGGTAAGCTCCTACGAGCAGTACTTC.